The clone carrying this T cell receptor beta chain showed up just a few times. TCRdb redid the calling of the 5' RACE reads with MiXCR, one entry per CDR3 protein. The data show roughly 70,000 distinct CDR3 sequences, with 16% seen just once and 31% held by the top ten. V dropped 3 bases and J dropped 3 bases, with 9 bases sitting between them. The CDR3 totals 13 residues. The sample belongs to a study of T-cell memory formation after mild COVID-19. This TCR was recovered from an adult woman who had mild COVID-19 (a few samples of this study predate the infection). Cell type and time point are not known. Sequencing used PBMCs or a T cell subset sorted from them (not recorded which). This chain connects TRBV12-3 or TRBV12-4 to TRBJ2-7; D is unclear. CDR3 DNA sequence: TGTGCCAGCAGTTTTCGCGGCGGCTACGAGCAGTACTTC. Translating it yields CASSFRGGYEQYF.